The clone carrying this TCR beta chain has a handful of counts. This specimen belongs to a study of T cells in Graves' hyperthyroidism and ophthalmopathy. This CDR3 contains 17 residues. V lost 1 base, J lost 0 bases, and 10 bases lay in between. From germline, CDR1 is LNHNV and CDR2 YYDKDF (reference sequence). TCR beta CDR3 regions were amplified from RNA. The HTBI primer set was used in a first-round RT-PCR of the TCR CDR3. TCRdb re-called the multiplex PCR reads through MiXCR, storing one row per CDR3 protein. In the table there are 500,000 to 800,000 distinct CDR3 sequences, about 14% of which are singletons.

The receptor was derived from a woman aged 50 to 60 with Graves' ophthalmopathy. The genes are TRBV15 and TRBJ2-6; D uncertain. Sequences were obtained from blood. The DNA of the CDR3 is TGTGCCACCAGCAGAGCGGGTAGAGGCTCTGGGGCCAACGTCCTGACTTTC. This sequence encodes CATSRAGRGSGANVLTF.